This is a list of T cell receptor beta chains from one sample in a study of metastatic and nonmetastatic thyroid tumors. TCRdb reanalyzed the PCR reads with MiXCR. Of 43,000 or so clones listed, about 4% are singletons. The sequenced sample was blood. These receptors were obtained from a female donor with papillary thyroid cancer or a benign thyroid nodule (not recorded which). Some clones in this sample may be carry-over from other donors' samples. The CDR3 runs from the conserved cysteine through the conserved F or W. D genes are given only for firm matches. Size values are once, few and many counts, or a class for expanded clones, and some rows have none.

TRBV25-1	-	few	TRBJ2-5	TGTGCCATGGAAGAGAACCAGTACTTC	CAMEENQYF
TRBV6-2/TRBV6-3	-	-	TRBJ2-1	TGTGCCAGCAGTTACCCCCCATTTAGAGGATCCTACAATGAGCAGTTCTTC	CASSYPPFRGSYNEQFF
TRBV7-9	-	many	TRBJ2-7	TGTGCCAGCAGCTCCCGGACAGACTACGAGCAGTACTTC	CASSSRTDYEQYF
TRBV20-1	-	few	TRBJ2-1	TGCAGTGCTAAGACGCCGGGGCTGAATGAGCAGTTCTTC	CSAKTPGLNEQFF
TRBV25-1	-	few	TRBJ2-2	TGTGCCAGCAGTACAGGGAAAGAAACCGGGGAGCTGTTTTTT	CASSTGKETGELFF
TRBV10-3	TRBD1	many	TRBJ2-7	TGTGCCATCAGTGAGTCCGGTAAGACAGGGGTGAAAGTTTCAACCTACGAGCAGTACTTC	CAISESGKTGVKVSTYEQYF
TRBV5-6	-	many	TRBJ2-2	TGTGCCAGCAGCTTGGAATTATCGGGCTGGGCCGGGGAGCTGTTTTTT	CASSLELSGWAGELFF
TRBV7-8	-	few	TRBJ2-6	TGTGCCAGCAGCTTAGAAGGTTGTAGGGGGGCCAACGTCCTGACTTTC	CASSLEGCRGANVLTF
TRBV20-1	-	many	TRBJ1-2	TGCAGTGCTAGAATTGGGACATTCTATGGCTACACCTTC	CSARIGTFYGYTF
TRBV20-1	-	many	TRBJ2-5	TGCAGTGCCCTGGTGAAAGAGACCCAGTACTTC	CSALVKETQYF
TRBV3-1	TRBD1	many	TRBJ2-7	TGTGCCAGCAGCCTGGGACAGGGCTCCTACGAGCAGTACTTC	CASSLGQGSYEQYF
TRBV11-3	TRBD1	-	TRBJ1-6	TGTGCCAGCAGCTTAGCGACAGGGAGGTACTCACCCCTCCACTTT	CASSLATGRYSPLHF
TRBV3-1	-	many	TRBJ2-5	TGTGCCAGCAGCAGACACCAAGAGACCCAGTACTTC	CASSRHQETQYF
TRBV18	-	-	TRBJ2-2	TGTGCCAGCTCACCACCCGGGACGATCGCAGCTTCGAACACCGGGGAGCTGTTTTTT	CASSPPGTIAASNTGELFF
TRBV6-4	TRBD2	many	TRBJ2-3	TGTGCCAGCAGTCCGGGACTAGCAGGACGCACAGATACGCAGTATTTT	CASSPGLAGRTDTQYF
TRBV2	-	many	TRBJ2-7	TGTGCCAGCACCTGGGAGGCCTTCTACTACGAGCAGTACTTC	CASTWEAFYYEQYF
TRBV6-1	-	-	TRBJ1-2	TGTGCCAGCACCGATTTGACAGGCTATGGCTACACCTTC	CASTDLTGYGYTF
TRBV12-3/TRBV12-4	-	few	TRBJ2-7	TGTGCCAGCAGTTTAATCGCAGGGGACGAGCAGTACTTC	CASSLIAGDEQYF
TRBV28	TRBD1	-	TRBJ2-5	TGTGCCAGCAGTTTAGCAGGGGGTGTGGAGACCCAGTACTTC	CASSLAGGVETQYF
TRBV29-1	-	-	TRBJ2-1	TGTAGCGTTTGCAATACGAGCTCCTACAGTGAGCAGTTCTTC	CSVCNTSSYSEQFF
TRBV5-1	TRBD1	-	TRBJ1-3	TGCGCCAGCGGCCTGGGACAGACAAATTCTGGAAACACCATATATTTT	CASGLGQTNSGNTIYF
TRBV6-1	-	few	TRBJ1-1	TGTGCCAGCAGTGAAGCTGGGGTGACCACTGAAGCTTTCTTT	CASSEAGVTTEAFF
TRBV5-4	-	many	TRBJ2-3	TGTGCCAGCAGCTCCTGGGCGGACGCCTCTAGCACAGATACGCAGTATTTT	CASSSWADASSTDTQYF
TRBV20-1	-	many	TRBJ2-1	TGCAGTGCTACTCAGGGTGGGGGCTACAATGAGCAGTTCTTC	CSATQGGGYNEQFF
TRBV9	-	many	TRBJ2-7	TGTGCCAGCAGCCGAGGCTTGGACTTAAGGGTTTACGAGCAGTACTTC	CASSRGLDLRVYEQYF
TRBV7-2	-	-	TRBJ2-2	TGTGCCAGCAGCCACCGGGAAAGGGTCACCGGGGAGCTGTTTTTT	CASSHRERVTGELFF
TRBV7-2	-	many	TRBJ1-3	TGTGCCAGCAGCTCCCGAGTCTCTGGAAACACCATATATTTT	CASSSRVSGNTIYF
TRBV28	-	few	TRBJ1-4	TGTGCCAGCAGTACCCGTTCGCCTGAGGGGAAACTGTTTTTT	CASSTRSPEGKLFF
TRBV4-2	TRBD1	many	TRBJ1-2	TGTGCCAGCAGCCAAGGGCGCAGGGGGGATAATGGCTACACCTTC	CASSQGRRGDNGYTF
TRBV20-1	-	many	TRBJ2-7	TGCAGTGCTAGACCGCCTCAGCGCTCCTACGAGCAGTACTTC	CSARPPQRSYEQYF
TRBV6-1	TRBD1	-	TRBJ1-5	TGTGCCAGCACCGACCATACTGACAGGGTAAATCAGCCCCAGCATTTT	CASTDHTDRVNQPQHF
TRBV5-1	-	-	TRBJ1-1	TGCGCCAGCAGCTCCTCCGTCGGTGAAGCTTTCTTT	CASSSSVGEAFF
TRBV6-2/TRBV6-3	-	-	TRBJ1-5	TGCGCCAGCAGAGTTCGGGCCAATCAGCCCCAGCATTTT	CASRVRANQPQHF
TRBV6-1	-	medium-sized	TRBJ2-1	TGTGCCAGCAGTGAAGGGCCGGAATACAATGAGCAGTTCTTC	CASSEGPEYNEQFF
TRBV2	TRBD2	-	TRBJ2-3	TGTGCCAGCAGACTAGCGGGAGTAGATACGCAGTATTTT	CASRLAGVDTQYF
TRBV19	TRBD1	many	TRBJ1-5	TGTGCCAGTAGTATCCCGAAACAGGGGGCCGCAATAAATCAGCCCCAGCATTTT	CASSIPKQGAAINQPQHF
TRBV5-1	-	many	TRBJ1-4	TGCGCCAGCAGCTTGAGGTTAACGGCAACTAATGAAAAACTGTTTTTT	CASSLRLTATNEKLFF
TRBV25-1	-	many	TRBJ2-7	TGTGCCAGCAGTGCAAGGGCCAGCCTCTACGACGAGCAGTACTTC	CASSARASLYDEQYF
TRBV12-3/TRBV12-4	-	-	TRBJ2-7	TGTGCCAGCGCACAGGACTTTCTCTACTACGAGCAGTACTTC	CASAQDFLYYEQYF
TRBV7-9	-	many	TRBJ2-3	TGTGCCAGCAGCTACCAGGGTAATACGCAGTATTTT	CASSYQGNTQYF
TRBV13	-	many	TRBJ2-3	TGTGCCAGCAGCTTAAGGGGGATTGGAGATACGCAGTATTTT	CASSLRGIGDTQYF
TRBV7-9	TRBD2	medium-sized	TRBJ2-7	TGTGCCAGCAGCTTAGCGTCTAGCGGAGTGGAGCAGTACTTC	CASSLASSGVEQYF
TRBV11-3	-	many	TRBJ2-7	TGTGCCAGCAGCAATCGGGGTTACGAGCAGTACTTC	CASSNRGYEQYF
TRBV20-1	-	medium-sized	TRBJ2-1	TGCAGTGCTAGTACGCTGACTTTTAACAATGAGCAGTTCTTC	CSASTLTFNNEQFF
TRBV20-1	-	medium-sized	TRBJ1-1	TGCAGTGTAAATGGGGAAAAAGACACTGAAGCTTTCTTT	CSVNGEKDTEAFF
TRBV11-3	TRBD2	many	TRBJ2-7	TGTGCCAGCAGCTTAGCGGGCGGGAGCAACGCCTACGAGCAGTACTTC	CASSLAGGSNAYEQYF
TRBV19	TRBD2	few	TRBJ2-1	TGTGCCAGTAGTACCCGGGGACTAGCTAGCAATGATCAGTTCTTT	CASSTRGLASNDQFF
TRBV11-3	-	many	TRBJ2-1	TGTGCCAGCAGCTTAGTTTCGGGGACTGGGTACAATGAGCAGTTCTTC	CASSLVSGTGYNEQFF
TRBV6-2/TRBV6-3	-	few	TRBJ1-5	TGTGCCAGCACTAACCTAGCGCAGGGAAGCAATCAGCCCCAGCATTTT	CASTNLAQGSNQPQHF